This T cell receptor (beta chain) was sequenced in a study of blood T cell repertoires in COVID-19. Study information: Researchers got acute and convalescent COVID-19 samples from the United States, Italy and Spain. From T cells, B-cell-depleted T cells, or PBMCs came the material, which was cDNA or gDNA.

Original methodology: For nucleated cells, counts were estimated from reference gene primer amplification. Using immunoSEQ multiplex PCR, the repertoire was profiled, and TCRdb retains in-frame clones only, with some absent. V and J calls and clone size come straight from that table; D and trimming were deduced from the DNA. The sample lists around 40,000 clones; approximately 92% were seen once. The CDR3 spans 13 residues. The junction had 2 bases not matched to a gene; V was cut back by 5 bases and J by 6 bases. CDR1 MNHEY and CDR2 SVGAGI come from the germline V gene. The rearrangement links TRBV6-5 to TRBJ1-5; 9 nucleotides align to TRBD1. The origin of this receptor is a young man with active or convalescent COVID-19. Sequences were obtained from peripheral blood. The CDR3 here is CASSRDRAQPQHF. The CDR3 coding sequence is TGTGCCAGCAGTCGGGACAGGGCTCAGCCCCAGCATTTT.